Reported below is one TCR beta chain. The CDR3 spans 12 residues. In germline, CDR1 is SGHRS, CDR2 YFSETQ. J was trimmed by 4 bases and V by 3 bases; bases with no gene match: 0. These data are taken from a study of cytomegalovirus exposure and HLA in healthy donors. PCR employed 60 Vbeta and 13 Jbeta primers. The method was immunoSEQ multiplex PCR; TCRdb's version includes in-frame clones alone and lacks a portion of them. This table lists under 65,000 clones. The material sequenced was PBMCs. The source of this sequence is a woman aged 25-40 years in good health and CMV-seropositive. The chain joins TRBV5-1 to TRBJ1-2; TRBD1 matches 7 bases. CDR3 loop: CASSWDSYGYTF. The DNA for the CDR3 is TGCGCCAGCAGCTGGGACAGCTATGGCTACACCTTC.